A single sample gave rise to the 9 T cell receptor beta chains below, sequenced in a study of blood T cell repertoires in COVID-19. Using immunoSEQ multiplex PCR, the repertoire was profiled, and TCRdb retains in-frame clones only, with some absent. The repertoire holds 110,000 to 150,000 clones, with 84% as singletons. Material for sequencing was peripheral blood. Every receptor here comes from a human donor in a cohort sampled during active COVID-19.

The genes are TRBV11-3 and TRBJ2-3, with 8 bases identical to TRBD2. Germline loops: CDR1 SGHNT, CDR2 YENEEA. This CDR3 is built from 15 residues. The V gene end was trimmed by 3 bases and the J gene end by 5 bases; junction bases not matched to a gene: 7. The CDR3 nucleotides are TGTGCCAGCAGCTTTTCGGGGGGGCCTGGAGATACGCAGTATTTT. Protein: CASSFSGGPGDTQYF.

The chain joins TRBV4-2 to TRBJ2-7; TRBD1 matches at 9 bases. CDR1 and CDR2 from the germline V gene are LGHNA and YNFKEQ. The V and J ends lost 3 bases and 3 bases, in that order; junction bases with no gene match: 6. The CDR3 is 15 amino acids. CDR3 protein: CASSQRTGEIYEQYF. The CDR3 nucleotides are TGTGCCAGCAGCCAGAGGACAGGGGAGATCTACGAGCAGTACTTC.

The chain carries TRBV5-6 and TRBJ1-2; the match to TRBD1 covers 7 bases. Unmatched junction bases numbered 7, after V lost 3 bases and J lost 5 bases. Per germline, CDR1 SGHDT and CDR2 YYEEEE. The CDR3 has 14 residues. For the CDR3, the DNA is TGTGCCAGCAGCTCCGGGGACAGTCCTTATGGCTACACCTTC. Encoded protein: CASSSGDSPYGYTF.

The chain is built from TRBV11-3 and TRBJ2-1, with no clear D. The germline CDR1 and CDR2 sequences are SGHNT and YENEEA. Trimming stripped 1 base from V and 6 bases from J, with 13 bases between. CDR3 length: 15 amino acids. The CDR3 DNA reads TGTGCCAGCAGCTTAGGGGCCTTTTCTGGCAATGAGCAGTTCTTC. It encodes CASSLGAFSGNEQFF.

V is TRBV5-6 and J is TRBJ2-2; D might be TRBD1 (6 bases). The CDR3 consists of 14 residues. Per the germline V gene, CDR1 is SGHDT and CDR2 is YYEEEE. V was cut by 3 bases and J by 8 bases, with 14 bases left in between. The CDR3 here is CASSYNRVRGELFF. The CDR3, as DNA: TGTGCCAGCAGCTATAACAGGGTTAGGGGGGAGCTGTTTTTT.

The genes are TRBV30 and TRBJ1-2, with 11 bases that match TRBD1. The CDR3 length is 13 residues. The V and J ends lost 5 bases and 5 bases, in that order; junction bases with no gene match: 4. Looked up from germline, CDR1 is GTSNPN and CDR2 is SVGIG (reference sequence). The CDR3 loop reads CAWADRGQYGYTF. CDR3 nucleotide sequence: TGTGCCTGGGCGGACAGGGGGCAATATGGCTACACCTTC.

The V call is TRBV4-3, the J call TRBJ1-2, with a weak D call TRBD1 (6 bases). The CDR3 has 15 amino acids. V lost 4 bases, J lost 3 bases, and 15 bases lay in between. Germline V CDR1 and CDR2: LGHNA, YSLEER. In DNA form, the CDR3 reads TGCGCCAGCAGCCGAAAACGACAGGTCTACTATGGCTACACCTTC. This sequence encodes CASSRKRQVYYGYTF.

The rearrangement joins TRBV18 to TRBJ2-2, with D perhaps matching TRBD1 (6 bases). V lost 4 bases to trimming and J lost 4 bases, with 10 bases between them. Per the germline V gene, CDR1 is KGHSH and CDR2 is LQKENI. The CDR3 length is 14 residues. The CDR3 here is CASSRTVITGELFF. CDR3 sequence (DNA): TGTGCCAGCTCACGGACAGTCATCACCGGGGAGCTGTTTTTT.

This chain links TRBV12-5 with TRBJ2-5; D may be TRBD1 (6 bases). Trimming took off 4 bases at V and 9 bases at J, with 15 bases between the two ends. CDR1 LGHNT and CDR2 FRNRAP come from the germline V gene. The CDR3 has 13 amino acids. The CDR3 bases are TGTGCTAGTGGTTCACAGGGTTGGGACGCCCAGTACTTC. Translating it yields CASGSQGWDAQYF.